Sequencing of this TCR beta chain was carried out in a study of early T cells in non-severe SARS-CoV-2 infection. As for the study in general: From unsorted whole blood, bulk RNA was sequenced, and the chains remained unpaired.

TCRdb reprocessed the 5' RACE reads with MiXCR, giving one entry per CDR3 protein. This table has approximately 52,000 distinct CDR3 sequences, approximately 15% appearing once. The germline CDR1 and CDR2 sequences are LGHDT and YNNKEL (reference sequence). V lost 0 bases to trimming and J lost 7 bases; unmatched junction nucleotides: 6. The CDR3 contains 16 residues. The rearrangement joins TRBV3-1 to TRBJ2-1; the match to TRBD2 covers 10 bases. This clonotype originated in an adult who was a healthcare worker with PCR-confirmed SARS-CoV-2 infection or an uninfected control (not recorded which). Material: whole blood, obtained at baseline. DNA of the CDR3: TGTGCCAGCAGCCAAGATGCTAGCGGGGGTTGGAATGAGCAGTTCTTC. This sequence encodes CASSQDASGGWNEQFF.